This TCR beta chain was recovered during a study of response to subunit inactivated influenza vaccine. The sample holds many counts of this clonotype. Its antigen is as yet unknown. Study-level findings and limits: It was suggested by the authors that few new T cells are recruited by each seasonal influenza vaccination.

The CDR3 is 12 residues long. V shed 5 bases, J shed 4 bases, and the junction held 1 base outside the gene matches. MiXCR, run by TCRdb on the RT-PCR reads, gives a single entry per CDR3 protein. Here the sample spans a few hundred thousand distinct CDR3 sequences, about 14% being singletons. The receptor comes from a man aged 45 to 65 who received an inactivated influenza vaccine. Sequenced material: PBMCs from blood, taken about 11 days after vaccination. This chain joins TRBV12-3 or TRBV12-4 and TRBJ1-2, with 7 positions matching TRBD1. Written as DNA, the CDR3 is TGTGCCAGCAGTAACAGGGGCTATGGCTACACCTTC. Translating it yields CASSNRGYGYTF.